The 22 T cell receptor beta chains given below trace back to one sample, sequenced in a study of shared clonotypes between healthy human individuals. As defined, naive CD8 cells were CD45RO-negative and positively selected for CCR7, with terminally differentiated effector memory CD45RA+ cells excluded. Data came from immunoSEQ multiplex PCR; TCRdb stores just in-frame clones and leaves some out. The sample lists about 1,900,000 clones, about 95% occurring once. Sequencing was carried out using naive CD8+ T cells sorted from blood. These receptors all come from a man aged 18-30 years in good health.

The chain combines TRBV4-1 with TRBJ1-2; D gene ambiguous. CDR3 size: 16 residues. The germline V and J ends were trimmed by 0 bases and 4 bases, with 15 bases remaining between them. Per germline, CDR1 MGHRA and CDR2 YSYEKL. CDR3 protein: CASSQESAGSGYGYTF. The CDR3 DNA is TGCGCCAGCAGCCAAGAAAGCGCCGGTAGCGGCTATGGCTACACCTTC.

V usage is TRBV6-5 and J usage is TRBJ1-5; TRBD1 agrees at 7 bases. CDR1 is MNHEY and CDR2 is SVGAGI in the germline V gene. CDR3 length: 14 residues. Trimming at V came to 5 bases and at J to 6 bases, leaving 7 bases not matched to a gene. The CDR3 sequence: CASSITGEGQPQHF. The CDR3 DNA reads TGTGCCAGCAGTATTACAGGGGAGGGTCAGCCCCAGCATTTT.

This chain connects TRBV29-1 to TRBJ1-1, with unresolved D. Germline V CDR1 and CDR2: SQVTM, ANQGSEA. With 5 bases removed from V and 0 bases from J, the gap between germline ends came to 7 bases. The CDR3 is made up of 12 amino acids. The CDR3, as DNA: TGCAGCGTTATAAGCATGAACACTGAAGCTTTCTTT. Its translation is CSVISMNTEAFF.

V is TRBV6-5 and J is TRBJ2-3, with 11 positions matching TRBD2. Trimming removed 11 bases from V and 5 bases from J; junction bases left unmatched: 9. CDR3 length: 14 residues. The germline CDR1 and CDR2 sequences are MNHEY and SVGAGI. Here the CDR3 reads CAAGTSGTKDTQYF. CDR3 sequence (DNA): TGTGCCGCCGGGACTAGCGGAACAAAAGATACGCAGTATTTT.

CDR3 protein: CASSPGGLVAEQYF. CDR3 in DNA: TGTGCCAGCAGCCCCGGGGGGCTAGTCGCCGAGCAGTACTTC. The rearrangement links TRBV9 to TRBJ2-7; TRBD2 might be the D (7 bases). Germline V gene data show CDR1 as SGDLS and CDR2 as YYNGEE. Between the trimmed V and J ends, which lost 4 bases and 6 bases, there was a span of 17 bases. The CDR3 runs to 14 residues.

V gene TRBV30 combines with J gene TRBJ2-3; no firm D call. The CDR3 has 14 amino acids. V was clipped by 0 bases and J by 2 bases, with 9 bases between them. Germline V gene lookup returns CDR1 GTSNPN and CDR2 SVGIG (reference sequence). The CDR3 nucleotides are TGTGCCTGGAGTGTTTTGGGAATCACAGATACGCAGTATTTT. It yields the protein CAWSVLGITDTQYF.

This clone appeared once. V is TRBV7-8 and J is TRBJ2-1, with TRBD2 identical over 9 bases. Germline CDR1 and CDR2: SGHVS and FQNEAQ. This CDR3 contains 15 residues. V dropped 1 base and J dropped 6; count of bases not matched to a gene: 4. The CDR3 loop reads CASSLDVAGVNEQFF. The CDR3 region has the DNA TGTGCCAGCAGCTTAGACGTAGCGGGAGTCAATGAGCAGTTCTTC.

The V call is TRBV7-9, the J call TRBJ1-2; possibly TRBD1 for D (6 bases). Trimming took 4 bases from V and 4 from J, leaving 16 bases between them. CDR3 size: 15 residues. Per the germline V gene, CDR1 is SEHNR and CDR2 is FQNEAQ (reference sequence). The CDR3 is CASSSGQGKFYGYTF. The DNA for the CDR3 is TGTGCCAGCAGCTCGGGTCAGGGGAAATTCTATGGCTACACCTTC. The full variable domain, rest sourced from reference TRBV7-9 and TRBJ1-2, is DTGVSQNPRHKITKRGQNVTFRCDPISEHNRLYWYRQTLGQGPEFLTYFQNEAQLEKSRLLSDRFSAERPKGSFSTLEIQRTEQGDSAMYLCASSSGQGKFYGYTFGSGTRLTVV.

A single count supports this clone. The sample contains more than one DNA sequence encoding this CDR3. CDR3 residues: CASSGQPYEQYF. In DNA form, the CDR3 reads TGTGCCAGCAGTGGACAACCCTACGAGCAGTACTTC. The chain has TRBV2 and TRBJ2-7; D not certain. With 4 bases removed from V and 2 bases from J, the gap between germline ends came to 6 bases. Looked up from germline, CDR1 is SNHLY and CDR2 is FYNNEI. The CDR3 covers 12 residues.

The chain employs TRBV4-3 and TRBJ2-6, with a tentative D call TRBD2 (6 bases). V was shortened by 0 bases and J by 4 bases, with 19 bases between the two germline ends. The CDR3 spans 19 residues. CDR1 LGHNA and CDR2 YSLEER come from the germline V gene. The CDR3: CASSQDGVEGSEGANVLTF. CDR3 coding DNA: TGCGCCAGCAGCCAAGATGGGGTGGAGGGATCGGAAGGGGCCAACGTCCTGACTTTC.

V is TRBV19 and J is TRBJ2-7; TRBD1 matches at 7 bases. Germline values: CDR1 LNHDA, CDR2 SQIVND (reference sequence). Unmatched junction bases numbered 4, after V lost 3 bases and J lost 2 bases. The CDR3 totals 14 residues. The chain's CDR3 is CASSIRQGTYEQYF. DNA for the CDR3: TGTGCCAGTAGTATTCGACAGGGTACCTACGAGCAGTACTTC.

The chain joins TRBV6-1 to TRBJ1-2; TRBD1 matches at 7 bases. The CDR3 is 13 residues long. The V gene end was trimmed by 6 bases and the J gene end by 4 bases; junction bases not matched to a gene: 5. Germline V lookup: CDR1 MNHNS, CDR2 SASEGT. The CDR3 region is CASRRQGSYGYTF. In DNA, the CDR3 is TGTGCCAGCAGAAGACAGGGATCCTATGGCTACACCTTC.

This rearrangement joins TRBV10-1 to TRBJ2-1; TRBD2 matches 8 bases. The CDR3 is 17 amino acids. The junction had 9 bases not matched to a gene; V was cut back by 4 bases and J by 1 base. Germline CDR1 WNHNN, CDR2 SYGVQD (reference sequence). CDR3 loop: CASSGTLAGISYNEQFF. Here the CDR3 DNA reads TGCGCCAGCAGTGGGACTTTAGCGGGAATATCCTACAATGAGCAGTTCTTC.

The J gene is TRBJ2-7, the V gene TRBV19; possibly TRBD1 for D (6 bases). The CDR3 is 14 amino acids. Per germline, CDR1 LNHDA and CDR2 SQIVND (reference sequence). V lost 4 bases to trimming and J lost 3 bases, with 13 bases between them. CDR3 coding DNA: TGTGCCAGTAGTAACAGGGCTCTAGGCTACGAGCAGTACTTC. This sequence encodes CASSNRALGYEQYF.

The rearrangement links TRBV29-1 to TRBJ2-2, with 8 bases that match TRBD2. Germline trimming cut 7 bases from V and 3 bases from J; bases unmatched to any gene: 4. CDR1 is SQVTM and CDR2 is ANQGSEA in the germline V gene. The CDR3 consists of 13 residues. CDR3 sequence: CSARGGDTGELFF. CDR3 nucleotides: TGCAGCGCCCGGGGGGGGGACACCGGGGAGCTGTTTTTT.

The chain uses TRBV5-4 and TRBJ2-7, with D possibly being TRBD1 (5 bases). The CDR3 runs to 14 residues. Trimming removed 2 bases from V and 2 bases from J, with 11 bases in between. In germline, CDR1 is SGHNT, CDR2 YYREEE (reference sequence). CDR3 sequence reads: CASSFFTGAYEQYF. As DNA, the CDR3 is TGTGCCAGCAGCTTTTTCACAGGAGCCTACGAGCAGTACTTC.

The CDR3 loop is CASSPTQGTPSQQYF. As DNA, the CDR3 is TGTGCCAGCAGCCCAACCCAGGGGACCCCTTCCCAGCAGTACTTC. The chain couples TRBV7-9 to TRBJ2-7, with D possibly matching TRBD1 (6 bases). V lost 5 bases and J 8 bases, leaving 22 bases between the germline ends. Per the germline V gene, CDR1 is SEHNR and CDR2 is FQNEAQ (reference sequence). This CDR3 is 15 amino acids long.

A few counts support this clone. The V gene is TRBV4-3, the J gene TRBJ1-1; 8 nucleotides match TRBD1. After removal of 4 bases from V and 3 bases from J, the junction contained 4 bases not matched to a gene. Germline V gene lookup returns CDR1 LGHNA and CDR2 YSLEER. The CDR3 covers 14 residues. The CDR3 sequence: CASSPGQGYTEAFF. CDR3 sequence (DNA): TGCGCCAGCAGCCCCGGACAGGGCTACACTGAAGCTTTCTTT.

On this clone itself: Different DNA sequences within this sample yield the same CDR3. The chain recombines TRBV7-9 with TRBJ2-7; TRBD1 aligns across 8 bases. This CDR3 is 14 amino acids long. Germline loops: CDR1 SEHNR, CDR2 FQNEAQ (reference sequence). The V gene end was trimmed by 1 base and the J gene end by 5 bases; junction bases not matched to a gene: 4. CDR3 residues: CASSLGTGSDEQYF. CDR3 bases: TGTGCCAGCAGCTTAGGGACAGGGTCGGACGAGCAGTACTTC.

A few counts support this clone. V and J are TRBV7-2 and TRBJ2-7; a weak D match, TRBD2 (5 bases). CDR1 and CDR2 from the germline V gene are SGHTA and FQGNSA. V shed 5 bases and J shed 1 base, with 9 bases lying between them. CDR3 length equals 13 residues. The CDR3 DNA sequence: TGTGCCAGCAGCAGAGAGGGATCCTACGAGCAGTACTTC. This gives the protein CASSREGSYEQYF.

The rearrangement joins TRBV6-6 to TRBJ2-7; TRBD2 might be the D (5 bases). With 5 bases removed from V and 3 bases from J, the gap between germline ends came to 8 bases. The CDR3 loop spans 12 amino acids. Germline V gives CDR1 MNHNY, CDR2 SVGAGI (reference sequence). The CDR3 bases are TGTGCCAGCAGTGACTACAGCTACGAGCAGTACTTC. Amino acid sequence: CASSDYSYEQYF.

The rearrangement links TRBV7-8 to TRBJ2-7; TRBD2 matches 12 bases. This CDR3 contains 18 residues. Germline V gene sequence: CDR1 SGHVS, CDR2 FQNEAQ. V lost 5 bases, J lost 2 bases, and 13 bases stayed unmatched. CDR3 nucleotide sequence: TGTGCCAGCAGCGTAGGACTAGCGGGGATCATAGAGACCTACGAGCAGTACTTC. Residues: CASSVGLAGIIETYEQYF.